This T cell receptor (beta chain) was sequenced in a study of cytotoxic CD8 clonotypes in ibrutinib-treated CLL. This clone appeared once. Cryopreserved PBMCs yielded roughly 2 micrograms of genomic DNA for TCR beta libraries. Trimming took off 7 bases at V and 0 bases at J, with 10 bases between the two ends. Germline CDR1 reads SNHLY; CDR2 reads FYNNEI. The CDR3 totals 13 residues. TCRdb's table, derived via immunoSEQ multiplex PCR, lists solely in-frame clones and lacks some. The sample carries about 130,000 clones, about 75% recorded once. The chain recombines TRBV2 with TRBJ2-7, with D unclear. The origin of this receptor is a human donor with chronic lymphocytic leukemia. The material was PBMCs, obtained after 24 months of ibrutinib treatment. For the CDR3, the DNA is TGTGCCAGCAAGAGCGATCCCTCCTACGAGCAGTACTTC. It encodes CASKSDPSYEQYF.